This entry is about one T cell receptor beta chain. Its antigen is unknown. Germline lookup yields CDR1 GTSNPN and CDR2 SVGIG (reference sequence). This CDR3 spans 11 amino acids. The junction had 5 bases not matched to a gene; V was cut back by 0 bases and J by 14 bases. The data are from a study of cytomegalovirus exposure and HLA in healthy donors. Overall study results and limits: Owing to their indistinguishability, certain V segments, notably TRBV6-2 and TRBV6-3, were excluded. A later analysis reportedly identified an Asian-associated ancestry cluster as carrying fewer N-insertions than the 666-donor mean.

PCR employed 60 Vbeta and 13 Jbeta primers. Profiled with immunoSEQ multiplex PCR; TCRdb holds only in-frame clones, not every one. This table has fewer than 200,000 clones, over 60% appearing once. This clonotype was obtained from a girl aged 10 to 17 in good health and CMV-seronegative. V is TRBV30 and J is TRBJ1-1, with 8 nucleotides matching TRBD1. The specimen was PBMCs. This CDR3 is CAWSVDRVRFF. The CDR3 DNA reads as TGTGCCTGGAGTGTGGACAGGGTACGGTTCTTT.